Below, 19 T cell receptor beta chains from the same sample are listed, as sequenced in a study of shared clonotypes between healthy human individuals. Profiling relied on immunoSEQ multiplex PCR, and the TCRdb table lists in-frame clones only, not all of them. The repertoire holds 2.3 million or so clones, about 92% seen once, with 0.35% to 0.45% in the top ten. Source material: naive CD4+ T cells from PBMCs. The subset here: CD45RA+ positively selected. These receptor sequences come from a man aged 18 to 29 in good health. Some clones in this sample may be carry-over from other donors' samples.

J is TRBJ2-7 and V is TRBV6-1; 9 bases line up with TRBD1. The trim removed 2 bases at V and 3 bases at J, leaving 14 bases unmatched. Germline loops: CDR1 MNHNS, CDR2 SASEGT. The CDR3 spans 18 residues. CDR3 DNA: TGTGCCAGCAGTGAAACTCTTCCCGGGACAGGGTCGGTCTACGAGCAGTACTTC. It encodes CASSETLPGTGSVYEQYF.

The V gene is TRBV10-3, the J gene TRBJ2-3; D uncertain. The CDR3 runs to 11 residues. V was cut by 3 bases and J by 6 bases, with 4 bases left in between. CDR1 ENHRY and CDR2 SYGVKD come from the germline V gene. The CDR3 reads CAISEPDTQYF. CDR3 coding DNA: TGTGCCATCAGTGAACCTGATACGCAGTATTTT.

This clone was counted between two and nine times. The rearrangement joins TRBV10-3 to TRBJ1-4; 8 bases fit TRBD1. The germline CDR1 and CDR2 sequences are ENHRY and SYGVKD. With V trimmed by 6 bases and J by 7 bases, 13 bases remained unmatched. The CDR3 loop spans 16 amino acids. CDR3 in amino acids: CAISPGQASPSEKLFF. CDR3 nucleotide sequence: TGTGCCATCAGCCCGGGACAGGCGTCGCCTAGTGAAAAACTGTTTTTT.

The rearrangement joins TRBV7-6 to TRBJ2-2; 11 bases match TRBD2. The CDR3 has 15 residues. Germline CDR1 is SGHVS and CDR2 is FNYEAQ. The ends lost 5 bases at V and 1 base at J; junction bases unmatched: 0. This CDR3 is CASSTSGGNTGELFF. DNA of the CDR3: TGTGCCAGCAGCACTAGCGGGGGGAACACCGGGGAGCTGTTTTTT.

The chain is built from TRBV27 and TRBJ2-7; D is undetermined. Germline lookup yields CDR1 MNHEY and CDR2 SMNVEV (reference sequence). The CDR3 extends over 11 amino acids. V was pared by 6 bases and J by 3 bases, with 6 bases between. As DNA, the CDR3 is TGTGCCAGCAGGACCCGCTACGAGCAGTACTTC. This encodes CASRTRYEQYF.

CDR3 region: CASSLAQGASSGNTIYF. The CDR3, as DNA: TGCGCCAGCAGCTTGGCGCAGGGGGCCAGCTCTGGAAACACCATATATTTT. The J gene is TRBJ1-3, the V gene TRBV5-1; TRBD1 matches at 8 bases. This CDR3 has 17 residues. Unmatched junction bases numbered 5, after V lost 0 bases and J lost 0 bases. CDR1 and CDR2 from the germline V gene are SGHRS and YFSETQ.

V is TRBV18 and J is TRBJ1-2, with TRBD1 as a possible D gene (5 bases). The V end was cut by 2 bases, the J end by 6 bases, with 16 bases between. This CDR3 spans 15 amino acids. Germline V lookup: CDR1 KGHSH, CDR2 LQKENI. DNA for the CDR3: TGTGCCAGCTCACCATATGGGAGCGGGGGTGATGGCTACACCTTC. Translated, it gives CASSPYGSGGDGYTF.

The V and J genes are TRBV28 and TRBJ2-3; possibly TRBD2 for D (5 bases). Germline-derived CDR1 and CDR2 are MDHEN and SYDVKM. This CDR3 has 15 residues. The V end lost 5 bases, the J end lost 1 base, and 13 bases lay between the germline ends. CDR3: CASSKRTAGTDTQYF. CDR3 coding DNA: TGTGCCAGCAGTAAAAGGACTGCTGGCACAGATACGCAGTATTTT.

The genes are TRBV5-1 and TRBJ2-5; TRBD2 aligns across 9 bases. Germline trimming cut 1 base from V and 5 bases from J; bases unmatched to any gene: 3. CDR3 size: 14 residues. The germline CDR1 and CDR2 sequences are SGHRS and YFSETQ. The chain's CDR3 is CASSLSLAGETQYF. The CDR3 DNA is TGCGCCAGCAGCTTGAGTCTAGCGGGGGAGACCCAGTACTTC.

V gene TRBV18 combines with J gene TRBJ1-5, with D perhaps matching TRBD1 (6 bases). This CDR3 contains 13 residues. Germline assignment: CDR1 KGHSH and CDR2 LQKENI. V lost 6 bases to trimming and J lost 5 bases, with 11 bases between them. CDR3 nucleotides: TGTGCCAGCTCTACAGGGTGGGATCAGCCCCAGCATTTT. This gives the protein CASSTGWDQPQHF.

In the case of this clone: The sample contains more than one DNA sequence encoding this CDR3. The V gene is TRBV5-4, the J gene TRBJ2-6; D gene unclear. The CDR3 loop spans 15 amino acids. Looked up from germline, CDR1 is SGHNT and CDR2 is YYREEE (reference sequence). V dropped 3 bases and J dropped 0 bases, with 7 bases sitting between them. CDR3 region: CASSSSSSGANVLTF. The CDR3 DNA reads as TGTGCCAGCAGCTCTTCGAGCTCTGGGGCCAACGTCCTGACTTTC.

V and J are TRBV6-1 and TRBJ1-2, with D tentatively TRBD1 (5 bases). Germline CDR1 and CDR2: MNHNS and SASEGT. The CDR3 contains 14 residues. V lost 5 bases and J 1 base, leaving 11 bases between the germline ends. CDR3 amino acids: CASSTTVINYGYTF. The CDR3 DNA reads as TGTGCCAGCAGTACGACAGTCATTAACTATGGCTACACCTTC.

This chain uses TRBV5-1 with TRBJ2-7; 12 bases agree with TRBD2. Germline lookup yields CDR1 SGHRS and CDR2 YFSETQ. V dropped 7 bases and J dropped 7; count of bases not matched to a gene: 15. The CDR3 is made up of 16 amino acids. CDR3 amino acids: CASSTSGRRVSSEQYF. CDR3 DNA sequence: TGCGCCAGCTCGACTAGCGGGAGACGGGTATCTAGTGAGCAGTACTTC.

The chain is built from TRBV14 and TRBJ1-1; D is perhaps TRBD1 (5 bases). CDR3 length: 16 amino acids. With 0 bases removed from V and 1 base from J, the gap between germline ends came to 12 bases. CDR1 and CDR2 from the germline V gene are SGHDN and FVKESK. The CDR3 protein is CASSQDWGVANTEAFF. CDR3 nucleotide sequence: TGTGCCAGCAGCCAAGATTGGGGGGTAGCGAACACTGAAGCTTTCTTT.

This chain connects TRBV29-1 to TRBJ1-2, with D possibly being TRBD1 (5 bases). The CDR3 has 11 amino acids. V was shortened by 3 bases and J by 9 bases, with 11 bases between the two germline ends. Germline V CDR1 and CDR2: SQVTM, ANQGSEA. The CDR3 region is CSVEWGLRYTF. CDR3 nucleotide sequence: TGCAGCGTTGAGTGGGGACTTCGCTACACCTTC.

The chain combines TRBV7-7 with TRBJ2-5, with D possibly being TRBD2 (6 bases). Trimming left V 3 bases short and J 6 bases short, with 14 bases between. The CDR3 consists of 14 residues. From germline, CDR1 is SSHAT and CDR2 FNYEAQ (reference sequence). The CDR3 sequence is CASSFGRGPKTQYF. In nucleotides, the CDR3 is TGTGCCAGCAGCTTCGGGCGGGGTCCAAAGACCCAGTACTTC. The variable domain in full, completed from reference TRBV7-7 and TRBJ2-5, reads GAGVSQSPRYKVTKRGQDVTLRCDPISSHATLYWYQQALGQGPEFLTYFNYEAQPDKSGLPSDRFSAERPEGSISTLTIQRTEQRDSAMYRCASSFGRGPKTQYFGPGTRLLVL.

The genes are TRBV5-1 and TRBJ1-5, with D possibly matching TRBD1 (6 bases). CDR1 SGHRS and CDR2 YFSETQ come from the germline V gene. There are 17 residues in the CDR3. Trimming took 4 bases from V and 5 from J, leaving 22 bases between them. CDR3 loop: CASSAGGGSAGHQPQHF. The CDR3 region has the DNA TGCGCCAGCAGCGCAGGAGGGGGAAGTGCGGGACATCAGCCCCAGCATTTT.

The chain joins TRBV5-4 to TRBJ2-7; D is unresolved. Germline CDR1 and CDR2: SGHNT and YYREEE (reference sequence). V lost 4 bases, J lost 3 bases, and 11 bases lay in between. This CDR3 is 13 amino acids long. Written as DNA, the CDR3 is TGTGCCAGCAGCGTCGACTCCCTCTACGAGCAGTACTTC. It encodes CASSVDSLYEQYF.

CDR3 in amino acids: CAWSGGVNQPQHF. In nucleotides, the CDR3 is TGTGCCTGGAGCGGGGGGGTCAATCAGCCCCAGCATTTT. The V and J genes are TRBV30 and TRBJ1-5, with TRBD1 as a possible D gene (5 bases). Germline CDR1 GTSNPN, CDR2 SVGIG (reference sequence). Deletions cut 3 bases from V and 3 bases from J, with 9 bases between. CDR3 length: 13 residues.